This entry describes one TCR beta chain. V dropped 9 bases and J dropped 4 bases, with 16 bases sitting between them. The CDR3 has 14 amino acids. Germline V lookup: CDR1 SNHLY, CDR2 FYNNEI. Described time point: healthy volunteer bleed at 2 weeks. The starting material, unfractionated whole blood, was used for total RNA extraction. The data originate from a study of human T cells and chemical hapten exposure. TCRdb reprocessed the RACE reads with MiXCR, giving one entry per CDR3 protein. The table lists 45,000 or so distinct CDR3 sequences, 3.5% to 5% of them singletons. The sequence was obtained from a human donor in good health. Some clones in this sample may be carry-over from other donors' samples. The V and J genes are TRBV2 and TRBJ2-1; D may be TRBD2 (5 bases). Sequenced sample: whole blood. In DNA, the CDR3 is TGTGCCAGTCAACGGGAACGGAGTTACAATGAGCAGTTCTTC. Translated, it gives CASQRERSYNEQFF.